The rows below give T cell receptor beta chains drawn from one sample of a study of breast tumors, draining lymph nodes, adjacent tissues. TCRdb re-derived calls from the multiplex PCR reads in MiXCR, one entry per CDR3 protein. Here the sample spans 100,000 to 150,000 distinct CDR3 sequences, 15% to 20% being singletons. The sequenced material came from axillary lymph node tissue. These receptors originate from a female donor with breast cancer. Some clones in this sample may be carry-over from other donors' samples. The CDR3 runs from the conserved cysteine through the conserved F or W. Each record gives: J gene, V gene, D gene, clone size, CDR3 protein, CDR3 DNA. The D gene is left open where the match is weak. Clone size appears in some rows only: once, few, many, or a class for an expanded clone.

J gene: TRBJ1-4
V gene: TRBV5-5
D gene: TRBD1
clone size: many
CDR3 protein: CASSLHRGQEKLFF
CDR3 DNA: TGTGCCAGCAGCTTGCACAGGGGGCAGGAAAAACTGTTTTTT

J gene: TRBJ2-1
V gene: TRBV28
D gene: TRBD1
clone size: few
CDR3 protein: CASRPDRAGSRSYNEQFF
CDR3 DNA: TGTGCCAGCAGACCAGACAGGGCCGGGTCCCGCTCCTACAATGAGCAGTTCTTC

J gene: TRBJ2-3
V gene: TRBV20-1
D gene: -
clone size: many
CDR3 protein: CSARDSPAADTQYF
CDR3 DNA: TGCAGTGCTAGAGATAGCCCGGCGGCAGATACGCAGTATTTT

J gene: TRBJ2-7
V gene: TRBV6-6
D gene: -
clone size: many
CDR3 protein: CASNRAETYEQYF
CDR3 DNA: TGTGCCAGCAATCGGGCTGAGACCTACGAGCAGTACTTC

J gene: TRBJ2-3
V gene: TRBV18
D gene: TRBD2
clone size: few
CDR3 protein: CASSSGLAGGVADTQYF
CDR3 DNA: TGTGCCAGCTCATCGGGACTAGCGGGAGGTGTCGCAGATACGCAGTATTTT

J gene: TRBJ1-2
V gene: TRBV7-9
D gene: -
clone size: many
CDR3 protein: CASSAWEEGGNGYTF
CDR3 DNA: TGTGCCAGCAGCGCATGGGAAGAAGGAGGGAACGGCTACACCTTC

J gene: TRBJ1-1
V gene: TRBV12-3/TRBV12-4
D gene: -
clone size: -
CDR3 protein: CASSSQGLGTEAFF
CDR3 DNA: TGTGCCAGCAGTTCACAGGGATTGGGCACTGAAGCTTTCTTT

J gene: TRBJ1-6
V gene: TRBV3-1
D gene: -
clone size: many
CDR3 protein: CASSENGQWLLHF
CDR3 DNA: TGTGCCAGCAGCGAAAACGGGCAGTGGCTTCTTCACTTT

J gene: TRBJ2-7
V gene: TRBV30
D gene: -
clone size: once
CDR3 protein: CAWKDSQEQYF
CDR3 DNA: TGTGCCTGGAAGGACAGCCAAGAGCAGTACTTC

J gene: TRBJ2-3
V gene: TRBV13
D gene: TRBD2
clone size: many
CDR3 protein: CASSLTSGGTDTQYF
CDR3 DNA: TGTGCCAGCAGCTTAACTAGCGGGGGCACAGATACGCAGTATTTT

J gene: TRBJ2-5
V gene: TRBV18
D gene: -
clone size: -
CDR3 protein: CASSRDFQETQYF
CDR3 DNA: TGTGCCAGCTCTAGGGACTTCCAAGAGACCCAGTACTTC

J gene: TRBJ2-6
V gene: TRBV7-2
D gene: TRBD2
clone size: many
CDR3 protein: CASSSLAGGFGANVLTF
CDR3 DNA: TGTGCCAGCAGCTCTCTAGCGGGGGGGTTTGGGGCCAACGTCCTGACTTTC

J gene: TRBJ2-1
V gene: TRBV7-3
D gene: TRBD2
clone size: many
CDR3 protein: CASSSPGTNNEQFF
CDR3 DNA: TGTGCCAGCAGCTCGCCCGGGACTAACAATGAGCAGTTCTTC

J gene: TRBJ2-1
V gene: TRBV2
D gene: -
clone size: many
CDR3 protein: CASSPGITSYNEQFF
CDR3 DNA: TGTGCCAGCAGCCCGGGGATTACCTCCTACAATGAGCAGTTCTTC

J gene: TRBJ2-7
V gene: TRBV6-5
D gene: -
clone size: many
CDR3 protein: CASKNFGDSYEQYF
CDR3 DNA: TGTGCCAGCAAAAACTTCGGGGACTCCTACGAGCAGTACTTC

J gene: TRBJ2-5
V gene: TRBV19
D gene: -
clone size: many
CDR3 protein: CASRGRGQETQYF
CDR3 DNA: TGTGCCAGTAGAGGCCGGGGCCAAGAGACCCAGTACTTC

J gene: TRBJ2-5
V gene: TRBV11-2
D gene: TRBD1
clone size: many
CDR3 protein: CASTGQGTLQETQYF
CDR3 DNA: TGTGCCAGCACCGGACAGGGAACTCTCCAAGAGACCCAGTACTTC

J gene: TRBJ2-3
V gene: TRBV5-4
D gene: -
clone size: -
CDR3 protein: CASASRRLDLTDTQYF
CDR3 DNA: TGTGCCAGCGCTAGTCGAAGACTAGATTTGACAGATACGCAGTATTTT

J gene: TRBJ2-6
V gene: TRBV5-1
D gene: -
clone size: few
CDR3 protein: CASSIQAGANVLTF
CDR3 DNA: TGCGCCAGCAGCATACAGGCTGGGGCCAACGTCCTGACTTTC

J gene: TRBJ2-1
V gene: TRBV19
D gene: -
clone size: many
CDR3 protein: CASSMTTGVEQFF
CDR3 DNA: TGTGCCAGTAGTATGACAACGGGGGTGGAGCAGTTCTTC

J gene: TRBJ2-3
V gene: TRBV20-1
D gene: -
clone size: many
CDR3 protein: CSARDVKMKGGTDTQYF
CDR3 DNA: TGCAGTGCTAGAGATGTTAAGATGAAAGGAGGCACAGATACGCAGTATTTT

J gene: TRBJ1-6
V gene: TRBV7-3
D gene: TRBD1
clone size: many
CDR3 protein: CASSLDRDNSPLHF
CDR3 DNA: TGTGCCAGCAGCTTGGACAGGGATAATTCACCCCTCCACTTT

J gene: TRBJ2-1
V gene: TRBV29-1
D gene: TRBD2
clone size: many
CDR3 protein: CSASPFSGRVRNEQFF
CDR3 DNA: TGCAGCGCTTCCCCTTTTAGCGGGAGGGTAAGAAATGAGCAGTTCTTC

J gene: TRBJ2-1
V gene: TRBV7-9
D gene: -
clone size: -
CDR3 protein: CASSLARGPSYNEQFF
CDR3 DNA: TGTGCCAGCAGCTTAGCGCGGGGGCCTTCCTACAATGAGCAGTTCTTC

J gene: TRBJ1-5
V gene: TRBV20-1
D gene: TRBD1
clone size: many
CDR3 protein: CSARGGPGQGSNQPQHF
CDR3 DNA: TGCAGTGCTAGAGGGGGCCCGGGACAGGGTAGCAATCAGCCCCAGCATTTT

J gene: TRBJ1-5
V gene: TRBV28
D gene: -
clone size: many
CDR3 protein: CASRRSNQPQHF
CDR3 DNA: TGTGCCAGCAGGAGAAGCAATCAGCCCCAGCATTTT

J gene: TRBJ2-7
V gene: TRBV4-2
D gene: TRBD2
clone size: many
CDR3 protein: CASSLGTSGYYEQYF
CDR3 DNA: TGTGCCAGCAGCCTGGGGACTAGCGGATACTACGAGCAGTACTTC

J gene: TRBJ1-6
V gene: TRBV6-5
D gene: -
clone size: many
CDR3 protein: CASSYPSPGPRESSYNSPLHF
CDR3 DNA: TGTGCCAGCAGTTACCCATCTCCCGGGCCAAGGGAAAGCTCCTATAATTCACCCCTCCACTTT

J gene: TRBJ2-2
V gene: TRBV20-1
D gene: -
clone size: many
CDR3 protein: CSASQGWTGELFF
CDR3 DNA: TGCAGTGCTAGTCAGGGTTGGACCGGGGAGCTGTTTTTT

J gene: TRBJ2-1
V gene: TRBV20-1
D gene: -
clone size: many
CDR3 protein: CSARVWGRGYNEQFF
CDR3 DNA: TGCAGTGCTAGAGTTTGGGGGAGGGGGTACAATGAGCAGTTCTTC

J gene: TRBJ2-7
V gene: TRBV27
D gene: TRBD1
clone size: many
CDR3 protein: CASARDRVYEQYF
CDR3 DNA: TGTGCCAGCGCCCGGGACAGGGTCTACGAGCAGTACTTC

J gene: TRBJ1-5
V gene: TRBV18
D gene: -
clone size: few
CDR3 protein: CASSPGQLNQPQHF
CDR3 DNA: TGTGCCAGCTCACCTGGACAGCTTAATCAGCCCCAGCATTTT

J gene: TRBJ1-2
V gene: TRBV20-1
D gene: TRBD1
clone size: many
CDR3 protein: CSARARGQGLEGYTF
CDR3 DNA: TGCAGTGCTCGAGCCCGGGGACAGGGGCTGGAAGGCTACACCTTC

J gene: TRBJ1-3
V gene: TRBV15
D gene: -
clone size: many
CDR3 protein: CATSRDQRNTIYF
CDR3 DNA: TGTGCCACCAGCAGAGATCAGCGAAACACCATATATTTT

J gene: TRBJ2-5
V gene: TRBV11-2
D gene: TRBD2
clone size: -
CDR3 protein: CASSLDFGGARETQYF
CDR3 DNA: TGTGCCAGCAGCTTAGATTTCGGGGGGGCACGAGAGACCCAGTACTTC